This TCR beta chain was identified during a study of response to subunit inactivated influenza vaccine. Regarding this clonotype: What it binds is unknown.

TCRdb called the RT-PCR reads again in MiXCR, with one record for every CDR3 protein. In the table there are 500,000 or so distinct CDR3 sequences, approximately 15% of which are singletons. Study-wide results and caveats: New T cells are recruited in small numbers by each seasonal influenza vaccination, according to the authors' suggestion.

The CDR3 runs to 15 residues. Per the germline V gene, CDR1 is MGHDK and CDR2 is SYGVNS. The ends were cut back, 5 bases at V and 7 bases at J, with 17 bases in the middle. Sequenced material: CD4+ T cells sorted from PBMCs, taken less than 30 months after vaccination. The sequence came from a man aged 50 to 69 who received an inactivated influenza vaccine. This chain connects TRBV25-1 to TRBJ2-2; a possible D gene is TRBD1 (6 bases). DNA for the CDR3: TGTGCCAGCAGTCAAACAGGGATTCTAGGCGGGGAGCTGTTTTTT. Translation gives CASSQTGILGGELFF.